One sample yielded the 26 T cell receptor beta chains listed below, sequenced in a study of T cell responses to AZD1222 COVID-19 vaccine. This table comes from immunoSEQ multiplex PCR, and its TCRdb copy is limited to in-frame clones, with some not included. The table includes about 130,000 clones, about 90% detected once. The sequencing here drew on peripheral blood, taken on day 0 of AZD1222 vaccination. The source of these receptors is an adult in good health.

This clone has only a few counts. The chain recombines TRBV6-2 or TRBV6-3 with TRBJ2-6, with D unclear. This CDR3 spans 16 amino acids. The V gene lost 6 bases and the J gene lost 0 bases, with 12 bases spanning the gap. The germline CDR1 and CDR2 sequences are MNHEY and SVGEGT. The CDR3 DNA sequence: TGTGCCAGCAGCTCCCCCTCTCCCTCTGGGGCCAACGTCCTGACTTTC. It is translated as CASSSPSPSGANVLTF.

J is TRBJ1-2 and V is TRBV6-5; D call uncertain. With 4 bases removed from V and 8 bases from J, the gap between germline ends came to 11 bases. The CDR3 sequence is 12 residues long. Germline V gene sequence: CDR1 MNHEY, CDR2 SVGAGI. CDR3 protein: CASSSPMGGYTF. The CDR3 coding sequence is TGTGCCAGCAGTTCCCCGATGGGCGGCTACACCTTC.

On this clone itself: The junction departs from germline at one end; a sequencing error may be responsible. This rearrangement joins TRBV29-1 to TRBJ1-6; 7 nucleotides agree with TRBD1. The CDR3 totals 12 residues. Germline V CDR1 and CDR2: SQVTM, ANQGSEA. The CDR3 here is CSVESAGGEFDF. CDR3 bases: TGCAGCGTTGAATCTGCAGGGGGGGAATTCGACTTT.

V and J are TRBV27 and TRBJ2-3; possible D gene TRBD1, 6 bases. Germline V gives CDR1 MNHEY, CDR2 SMNVEV (reference sequence). V lost 4 bases to trimming and J lost 0 bases, with 11 bases between them. The CDR3 runs 15 residues. Here the CDR3 reads CASSSRGSSTDTQYF. CDR3 nucleotides: TGTGCCAGCAGTTCCAGGGGATCTAGCACAGATACGCAGTATTTT.

The chain combines TRBV5-1 with TRBJ2-3; 8 nucleotides line up with TRBD2. The germline CDR1 and CDR2 sequences are SGHRS and YFSETQ. V was clipped by 7 bases and J by 1 base; unmatched bases: 11. This CDR3 region has 16 residues. The CDR3 DNA follows: TGCGCCAGCGTCTCAGGAAGCGGGAGCGGCACAGATACGCAGTATTTT. Its translation: CASVSGSGSGTDTQYF.

J is TRBJ1-2 and V is TRBV28, with D hard to call. This CDR3 has 16 residues. The V end was cut by 2 bases, the J end by 7 bases, with 20 bases between. Per the germline V gene, CDR1 is MDHEN and CDR2 is SYDVKM. The DNA for the CDR3 is TGTGCCAGCAGTTTAGCAGATGTATGGTGGGAAGGTGGCTACACCTTC. It translates to CASSLADVWWEGGYTF.

V usage is TRBV6-5 and J usage is TRBJ2-1; D is possibly TRBD2 (6 bases). The V end was cut by 9 bases, the J end by 2 bases, with 17 bases between. Per germline, CDR1 MNHEY and CDR2 SVGAGI. The CDR3 loop spans 15 amino acids. The CDR3 here is CASCLSGFPYNEQFF. The CDR3 region has the DNA TGTGCCAGTTGTCTCAGCGGGTTTCCCTACAATGAGCAGTTCTTC.

The V and J genes are TRBV19 and TRBJ1-4, with D uncertain. The CDR3 has 13 amino acids. Germline lookup yields CDR1 LNHDA and CDR2 SQIVND (reference sequence). V was pared by 10 bases and J by 8 bases, with 17 bases between. The CDR3 region has the DNA TGTGCCACCGGCGGAGTAAACGGAGAAAAACTGTTTTTT. Its protein product is CATGGVNGEKLFF.

This chain connects TRBV29-1 to TRBJ1-1; D is unresolved. The germline V gene has CDR1 SQVTM and CDR2 ANQGSEA. The CDR3 covers 12 residues. The germline V and J ends were trimmed by 8 bases and 1 base, with 11 bases remaining between them. The CDR3 bases are TGCAGCTCATTAGGGCGGAACACTGAAGCTTTCTTT. This sequence encodes CSSLGRNTEAFF. Drawing the rest from reference TRBV29-1 and TRBJ1-1, the complete variable domain is SAVISQKPSRDICQRGTSLTIQCQVDSQVTMMFWYRQQPGQSLTLIATANQGSEATYESGFVIDKFPISRPNLTFSTLTVSNMSPEDSSIYLCSSLGRNTEAFFGQGTRLTVV.

This sequence joins TRBV7-2 and TRBJ2-2; D not certain. Trimming shortened V by 3 bases and J by 3 bases, and 8 bases separated the two germline ends. The CDR3 is made up of 14 amino acids. CDR1 is SGHTA and CDR2 is FQGNSA in the germline V gene. The CDR3 DNA reads as TGTGCCAGCAGCTTGGACCCATACACCGGGGAGCTGTTTTTT. It specifies CASSLDPYTGELFF.

The chain links TRBV15 to TRBJ1-5; D ambiguous. V lost 1 base and J lost 1, with 11 bases in between. Germline loops: CDR1 LNHNV, CDR2 YYDKDF (reference sequence). CDR3 size: 16 residues. The CDR3 sequence is CATSRGGRRSNQPQHF. CDR3 DNA: TGTGCCACCAGCAGAGGAGGCAGGAGGAGCAATCAGCCCCAGCATTTT. The full variable domain, rest sourced from reference TRBV15 and TRBJ1-5, is DAMVIQNPRYQVTQFGKPVTLSCSQTLNHNVMYWYQQKSSQAPKLLFHYYDKDFNNEADTPDNFQSRRPNTSFCFLDIRSPGLGDTAMYLCATSRGGRRSNQPQHFGDGTRLSIL.

The V and J genes are TRBV19 and TRBJ1-5; possibly TRBD1 for D (6 bases). V was cut by 7 bases and J by 0 bases, with 13 bases left in between. CDR1 LNHDA and CDR2 SQIVND come from the germline V gene (reference sequence). The CDR3 has 15 residues. DNA for the CDR3: TGTGCCAGTACAGGGGCTGGGCTTAGCAATCAGCCCCAGCATTTT. It translates to CASTGAGLSNQPQHF.

The chain combines TRBV19 with TRBJ1-1; D call uncertain. Germline V gives CDR1 LNHDA, CDR2 SQIVND (reference sequence). The CDR3 sequence is 14 residues long. Trimming took 2 bases from V and 6 from J, leaving 13 bases between them. CDR3 in DNA: TGTGCCAGTAGTATAACCTTATCATTGCCTGAAGCTTTCTTT. This gives the protein CASSITLSLPEAFF. The full variable domain, with the rest looked up from reference TRBV19 and TRBJ1-1, is DGGITQSPKYLFRKEGQNVTLSCEQNLNHDAMYWYRQDPGQGLRLIYYSQIVNDFQKGDIAEGYSVSREKKESFPLTVTSAQKNPTAFYLCASSITLSLPEAFFGQGTRLTVV.

The genes are TRBV7-2 and TRBJ1-2, with 9 bases that match TRBD1. The CDR3 spans 16 residues. After removal of 4 bases from V and 0 bases from J, the junction contained 6 bases not matched to a gene. CDR1 and CDR2 (germline): SGHTA, FQGNSA. The CDR3 DNA reads as TGTGCCAGCAGCTCGGGACAGGGACTCTCTAACTATGGCTACACCTTC. Residues: CASSSGQGLSNYGYTF.

The V gene is TRBV6-1, the J gene TRBJ2-4; the D call may be TRBD1 or TRBD2 (6 bases each). CDR3 length equals 20 residues. Germline CDR1 is MNHNS and CDR2 is SASEGT. V was cut by 2 bases and J by 1 base, with 24 bases left in between. In DNA, the CDR3 is TGTGCCAGCAGTGAATTATACTTCGGGGGCTCGACTCGGGCCAAAAACATTCAGTACTTC. This translates into CASSELYFGGSTRAKNIQYF.

This chain joins TRBV11-1 and TRBJ2-1; the D gene is possibly TRBD1 (6 bases). The CDR3 is 14 residues long. In germline, CDR1 is SGHAT, CDR2 FQDESV (reference sequence). Trimming left V 7 bases short and J 5 bases short, with 15 bases between. CDR3 sequence reads: CASNLQGGHNEQFF. In DNA form, the CDR3 reads TGTGCCAGCAACCTACAGGGTGGGCACAATGAGCAGTTCTTC.

The chain uses TRBV27 and TRBJ2-7; 7 positions agree with TRBD1. The V segment lost 5 bases and the J segment 2 bases; nucleotides outside the gene matches: 9. Germline loops: CDR1 MNHEY, CDR2 SMNVEV (reference sequence). This CDR3 has 15 amino acids. The CDR3 DNA is TGTGCCAGCAGTACTCTTAGGGACAGAACCTACGAGCAGTACTTC. Its translation is CASSTLRDRTYEQYF.

The rearrangement links TRBV6-5 to TRBJ1-6; D unresolved. This CDR3 is built from 14 residues. Per the germline V gene, CDR1 is MNHEY and CDR2 is SVGAGI. V shed 7 bases and J shed 0 bases, with 7 bases lying between them. The CDR3 coding sequence is TGTGCCAGCAAGGTCGTCTCCTATAATTCACCCCTCCACTTT. This encodes CASKVVSYNSPLHF.

V usage is TRBV10-2 and J usage is TRBJ2-2; 9 nucleotides align to TRBD2. The junction had 24 bases not matched to a gene; V was cut back by 8 bases and J by 8 bases. The CDR3 is 19 amino acids. Germline-derived CDR1 and CDR2 are WSHSY and SAAADI. CDR3 in amino acids: CASRIVTSGSYPLRGELFF. CDR3 nucleotides: TGCGCCAGCCGGATTGTGACTAGCGGATCGTATCCCCTGAGGGGGGAGCTGTTTTTT.

This chain uses TRBV21-1 with TRBJ2-3. TRBV21-1 is marked as a pseudogene. This CDR3 contains 16 residues. Written as DNA, the CDR3 is TGTGCCAGCAGCAAAGTTCTAGGGCCTAGCACAGATACGCAGTATTTT. As protein: CASSKVLGPSTDTQYF.

The chain couples TRBV6-2 or TRBV6-3 to TRBJ2-7, with TRBD2 identical over 9 bases. The V gene's germline CDR1 is MNHEY and CDR2 SVGEGT. This CDR3 region has 14 residues. With 5 bases clipped from V and 1 base from J, the junction kept 3 bases outside the gene matches. The CDR3 nucleotides read TGTGCCAGCAGTGCTAGCGGGACATCCTACGAGCAGTACTTC. Translation gives CASSASGTSYEQYF.

CDR3 region: CASSQLSGNGNTIYF. Here the CDR3 DNA reads TGTGCCAGCAGCCAACTTTCTGGTAATGGAAACACCATATATTTT. This rearrangement joins TRBV3-1 (or the pseudogene TRBV3-2) to TRBJ1-3; D unresolved. Germline assignment: CDR1 LGHDT and CDR2 YNNKEL (reference sequence). This CDR3 is 15 amino acids long. V was pared by 2 bases and J by 3 bases, with 11 bases between.

The rearrangement uses TRBV6-2 or TRBV6-3 and TRBJ2-3, with 7 bases matching TRBD1. Germline V gene lookup returns CDR1 MNHEY and CDR2 SVGEGT. V was pared by 5 bases and J by 0 bases, with 2 bases of the junction left unmatched. The CDR3 runs to 14 residues. CDR3 amino acids: CASSTDRSTDTQYF. The CDR3 DNA sequence: TGTGCCAGCAGTACGGACAGGAGCACAGATACGCAGTATTTT.

The V and J genes are TRBV7-8 and TRBJ1-5; D call uncertain. V was trimmed by 5 bases and J by 5 bases, leaving 19 bases between them. Looked up from germline, CDR1 is SGHVS and CDR2 is FQNEAQ. The CDR3 runs 16 residues. CDR3 protein: CASSQGRIWGHQPQHF. The CDR3 coding sequence is TGTGCCAGCAGCCAAGGCCGCATATGGGGTCATCAGCCCCAGCATTTT.

V and J are TRBV7-2 and TRBJ2-1, with 8 positions matching TRBD2. V trimming: 4 bases; J trimming: 0 bases; junction bases outside the gene matches: 11. The V gene's germline CDR1 is SGHTA and CDR2 FQGNSA. The CDR3 extends over 18 amino acids. CDR3: CASSSPGIAGGSYNEQFF. CDR3 sequence (DNA): TGTGCCAGCAGCTCCCCCGGGATCGCGGGGGGCTCCTACAATGAGCAGTTCTTC. Full variable domain (outside the CDR3, taken from reference TRBV7-2 and TRBJ2-1): GAGVSQSPSNKVTEKGKDVELRCDPISGHTALYWYRQSLGQGLEFLIYFQGNSAPDKSGLPSDRFSAERTGGSVSTLTIQRTQQEDSAVYLCASSSPGIAGGSYNEQFFGPGTRLTVL.

V usage is TRBV28 and J usage is TRBJ1-2; D perhaps matches TRBD1 (6 bases). The CDR3 totals 12 residues. CDR1 is MDHEN, CDR2 SYDVKM, per germline. The V end lost 8 bases, the J end lost 3 bases, and 10 bases lay between the germline ends. Here the CDR3 reads CASAQGDYGYTF. For the CDR3, the DNA is TGTGCCAGCGCACAGGGCGACTATGGCTACACCTTC.